Listed below are T cell receptor beta chains from one sample, sequenced in a study of radiotherapy plus CTLA-4 blockade in lung cancer. The assay was immunoSEQ multiplex PCR, and TCRdb's table has in-frame clones only and misses some. The table records about 51,000 clones, 65% to 85% of them present only once. Sequenced here: peripheral blood, sampled from a patient treated with radiotherapy plus ipilimumab. The receptor set was obtained from a human donor with non-small cell lung cancer whose response to radiotherapy plus ipilimumab could not be evaluated. CDR3s include the opening cysteine and the closing phenylalanine or tryptophan. The order of the fields is V gene, D gene, clone size, J gene, CDR3 protein, CDR3 DNA. A D gene is named only where the DNA matches it firmly. A clone size is listed for some rows: how often the clone was seen (once, few, many), or a class if it is expanded.

>TRBV2|NA|NA|TRBJ2-5
CASGPAGETQYF
TGTGCCAGTGGACCGGCAGGGGAGACCCAGTACTTC
>TRBV7-9|NA|NA|TRBJ2-3
CASIAGEGGYTDTQYF
TGTGCCAGCATCGCGGGAGAGGGGGGGTACACAGATACGCAGTATTTT
>TRBV5-1|TRBD2|few|TRBJ2-1
CASSLGVILGTSGRRKNEQFF
TGCGCCAGCAGCTTGGGGGTGATTTTGGGAACTAGCGGGAGAAGGAAGAATGAGCAGTTCTTC
>TRBV30|NA|NA|TRBJ2-7
CAWSVGREQYF
TGTGCCTGGAGTGTGGGGCGGGAGCAGTACTTC
>TRBV6-5|NA|NA|TRBJ1-1
CASSTTTLNTEAFF
TGTGCCAGCAGTACGACTACACTGAACACTGAAGCTTTCTTT
>TRBV19|NA|NA|TRBJ1-4
CASKVQGSTNEKLFF
TGTGCCAGTAAAGTACAGGGATCAACTAATGAAAAACTGTTTTTT
>TRBV9|TRBD1|NA|TRBJ2-7
CASSPYLDRVDEQYF
TGTGCCAGCAGCCCCTACCTGGACAGGGTAGACGAGCAGTACTTC
>TRBV4-3|TRBD1|NA|TRBJ1-2
CASSQAPGTGIGGYTF
TGCGCCAGCAGCCAAGCTCCCGGGACAGGGATCGGTGGCTACACCTTC
>TRBV4-3|TRBD2|NA|TRBJ2-3
CASSPRTSGSQSDTQYF
TGCGCCAGCAGCCCTCGGACTAGCGGGAGTCAGTCAGATACGCAGTATTTT
>TRBV5-6|TRBD2|NA|TRBJ2-5
CASSAGLAGGRATQYF
TGTGCCAGCAGCGCCGGACTAGCGGGAGGGCGAGCGACCCAGTACTTC
>TRBV5-1|NA|NA|TRBJ2-1
CASRLGETDYNEQFF
TGCGCCAGCAGGCTAGGTGAAACGGACTACAATGAGCAGTTCTTC
>TRBV13|TRBD2|few|TRBJ2-7
CASSLGTSGLISYEQYF
TGTGCCAGCAGCTTAGGTACTAGCGGGTTAATATCCTACGAGCAGTACTTC
>TRBV7-9|NA|NA|TRBJ2-7
CASSLGGIGYEQYF
TGTGCCAGCAGCTTAGGAGGTATTGGCTACGAGCAGTACTTC
>TRBV5-8|NA|NA|TRBJ1-3
CASRNRRRWENTIYF
TGTGCCAGCAGGAACAGGCGCCGGTGGGAAAACACCATATATTTT
>TRBV30|TRBD1|NA|TRBJ2-5
CAWSRGTGEETQYF
TGTGCCTGGAGCCGAGGGACAGGGGAAGAGACCCAGTACTTC
>TRBV7-2|NA|NA|TRBJ1-1
CASSLGSGYTEAFF
TGTGCCAGCAGCTTGGGCTCCGGATACACTGAAGCTTTCTTT
>TRBV5-8|NA|NA|TRBJ1-5
CASSFGTNSNQPQHF
TGTGCCAGCAGCTTCGGGACAAATAGCAATCAGCCCCAGCATTTT
>TRBV19|TRBD1|NA|TRBJ2-7
CASSGGTGGYEQYF
TGTGCCAGTAGTGGCGGGACAGGGGGCTACGAGCAGTACTTC
>TRBV7-2|TRBD1|once|TRBJ1-2
CASSFSGGDGYTF
TGTGCCAGCAGCTTTTCAGGGGGCGATGGCTACACCTTC
>TRBV4-3|NA|NA|TRBJ2-3
CASSQDYAGPTDTQYF
TGCGCCAGCAGCCAAGATTACGCAGGGCCCACAGATACGCAGTATTTT
>TRBV28|NA|few|TRBJ1-1
CASSLIGRGRTEAFF
TGTGCCAGCAGTTTAATCGGTCGAGGAAGGACTGAAGCTTTCTTT
>TRBV4-1|TRBD2|NA|TRBJ2-1
CASSNPVAGAHEQFF
TGCGCCAGCAGCAACCCGGTAGCGGGGGCCCATGAGCAGTTCTTC
>TRBV28|NA|few|TRBJ2-7
CASSSSSTYEQYF
TGTGCCAGCAGTTCCAGTTCCACCTACGAGCAGTACTTC
>TRBV5-5|TRBD1|NA|TRBJ1-5
CASARLTGGRGQPQHF
TGTGCCAGCGCCAGACTGACAGGGGGTCGAGGTCAGCCCCAGCATTTT
>TRBV7-3|TRBD2|NA|TRBJ2-2
CASSPQRPYRRGSTGELFF
TGTGCCAGCAGCCCTCAGCGCCCATATCGGCGGGGGTCGACCGGGGAGCTGTTTTTT
>TRBV5-1|NA|few|TRBJ2-2
CASSFRSTGELFF
TGCGCCAGCAGCTTTCGGAGTACCGGGGAGCTGTTTTTT
>TRBV7-9|NA|NA|TRBJ2-3
CASSLAGANTDTQYF
TGTGCCAGCAGCTTAGCGGGGGCCAACACAGATACGCAGTATTTT
>TRBV11-2|TRBD1|NA|TRBJ1-2
CASSPGTGVPFF
TGTGCCAGCAGCCCTGGGACAGGGGTTCCGTTCTTC
>TRBV7-3|NA|NA|TRBJ2-7
CASSDDWGVYEQYF
TGTGCCAGCAGCGACGATTGGGGGGTATACGAGCAGTACTTC
>TRBV9|TRBD1|NA|TRBJ2-3
CASSPGTGYTDTQYF
TGTGCCAGCAGCCCTGGGACAGGGTACACAGATACGCAGTATTTT
>TRBV5-8|TRBD2|NA|TRBJ2-7
CASSTGLAGVSYEQYF
TGTGCCAGCAGCACTGGACTAGCGGGGGTCTCCTACGAGCAGTACTTC
>TRBV19|TRBD1|NA|TRBJ1-1
CASMTGFTEAFF
TGTGCCAGTATGACAGGGTTCACTGAAGCTTTCTTT
>TRBV30|TRBD2|NA|TRBJ2-1
CAWSVLSGSTNEQFF
TGTGCCTGGAGTGTACTTAGCGGGAGTACGAATGAGCAGTTCTTC
>TRBV30|NA|NA|TRBJ2-2
CAWRRGTNTGELFF
TGTGCCTGGAGAAGAGGGACAAACACCGGGGAGCTGTTTTTT
>TRBV27|NA|NA|TRBJ1-2
CASKPAVANYGYTF
TGTGCCAGCAAGCCCGCGGTGGCTAACTATGGCTACACCTTC
>TRBV19|TRBD1|NA|TRBJ1-2
CASSSGQGANYGYTF
TGTGCCAGTAGTAGTGGACAGGGGGCCAACTATGGCTACACCTTC
>TRBV6-1|NA|NA|TRBJ1-3
CASSDAVDRFSGNTIYF
TGTGCCAGCAGTGACGCGGTAGACAGATTCTCTGGAAACACCATATATTTT
>TRBV5-4|TRBD1|NA|TRBJ1-2
CASSLGRGQGYTF
TGTGCCAGCAGCTTGGGCAGGGGGCAAGGCTACACCTTC
>TRBV5-4|NA|few|TRBJ2-7
CASSKGLISEQYF
TGTGCCAGCAGCAAGGGGTTGATCAGCGAGCAGTACTTC
>TRBV27|NA|few|TRBJ2-7
CASSSWASGEQYF
TGTGCCAGCAGTTCCTGGGCCAGTGGGGAGCAGTACTTC
>TRBV5-4|NA|NA|TRBJ2-6
CASSLESSGANVLTF
TGTGCCAGCAGCTTGGAGAGCTCTGGGGCCAACGTCCTGACTTTC
>TRBV5-1|NA|NA|TRBJ1-6
CASRDRGFSPLHF
TGCGCCAGCAGGGATCGGGGGTTTTCACCCCTCCACTTT
>TRBV6-4|NA|NA|TRBJ2-6
CASEGNSLSGANVLTF
TGTGCCAGCGAGGGCAACTCCCTCTCTGGGGCCAACGTCCTGACTTTC
>TRBV27|TRBD1|NA|TRBJ2-4
CASSADRAKNIQYF
TGTGCCAGCAGCGCTGACAGGGCTAAAAACATTCAGTACTTC
>TRBV7-9|TRBD2|NA|TRBJ2-7
CASSAGGTYEQYF
TGTGCCAGCAGCGCGGGGGGAACCTACGAGCAGTACTTC
>TRBV6-6|NA|NA|TRBJ2-7
CASTWTGSSYEQYF
TGTGCCAGCACCTGGACCGGGAGCTCCTACGAGCAGTACTTC
>TRBV14|NA|NA|TRBJ1-1
CASSQVVGFEAFF
TGTGCCAGCAGCCAAGTCGTCGGGTTTGAAGCTTTCTTT
>TRBV7-9|TRBD1|NA|TRBJ1-5
CASSYDRGAPQHF
TGTGCCAGCAGCTATGACAGGGGAGCGCCCCAGCATTTT
>TRBV11-3|TRBD1|NA|TRBJ2-7
CASGTGRSYEQYF
TGTGCCAGCGGGACAGGGCGCTCCTACGAGCAGTACTTC